The 27 T cell receptor beta chains below all came from one sample that was sequenced in a study of blood T cells in healthy people across ages. A second PCR of 7 to 11 cycles used a sample-barcoded 5' primer and a J-beta primer mix. MiXCR, applied by TCRdb to the 5' RACE reads, yields one record per CDR3 protein. In the table there are approximately 820,000 distinct CDR3 sequences, around 42% of which are singletons. The sample comprised blood. These receptors were taken from a man in his sixties in good health.

This clonotype has just a few counts. This chain connects TRBV20-1 to TRBJ2-5; a possible D gene is TRBD1 (6 bases). There are 14 residues in the CDR3. Germline V CDR1 and CDR2: DFQATT, SNEGSKA (reference sequence). Trimming cost V 1 base and J 2 bases, with 11 bases left between them. In DNA form, the CDR3 reads TGCAGTGCTAGAGGAGGAGGACAGCAAGAGACCCAGTACTTC. It specifies CSARGGGQQETQYF.

This chain uses TRBV28 with TRBJ1-2; no clear D. Germline assignment: CDR1 MDHEN and CDR2 SYDVKM. V lost 4 bases and J 4 bases, leaving 16 bases between the germline ends. This CDR3 contains 15 residues. The CDR3 DNA follows: TGTGCCAGCAGTTCCGTCCGGGAAGGGATCTATGGCTACACCTTC. As protein: CASSSVREGIYGYTF.

The chain has TRBV6-2 or TRBV6-3 and TRBJ2-3; D gene ambiguous. V dropped 6 bases and J dropped 1 base, with 17 bases sitting between them. Per germline, CDR1 MNHEY and CDR2 SVGEGT. The CDR3 totals 16 residues. CDR3 sequence reads: CASRDSRRGGTDTQYF. The CDR3 nucleotides read TGTGCCAGCAGGGATAGCAGACGCGGTGGCACAGATACGCAGTATTTT.

The chain uses TRBV4-2 and TRBJ2-3; D uncertain. CDR1 and CDR2 (germline): LGHNA, YNFKEQ. V shed 1 base and J shed 1 base, with 6 bases lying between them. This CDR3 has 14 residues. The CDR3 loop is CASSQAVGTDTQYF. The CDR3 nucleotides read TGTGCCAGCAGCCAAGCGGTGGGCACAGATACGCAGTATTTT.

The chain employs TRBV6-1 and TRBJ1-5; D might be TRBD1 (5 bases). The CDR3 totals 16 residues. Trimming left V 2 bases short and J 0 bases short, with 11 bases between. The germline V gene has CDR1 MNHNS and CDR2 SASEGT. CDR3 nucleotide sequence: TGTGCCAGCAGTGAATTTGGGGACTATAGCAATCAGCCCCAGCATTTT. Protein product: CASSEFGDYSNQPQHF.

The V call is TRBV30, the J call TRBJ1-4; the D is unclear. Between the trimmed V and J ends, which lost 4 bases and 10 bases, there was a span of 19 bases. The CDR3 totals 14 residues. Germline CDR1 reads GTSNPN; CDR2 reads SVGIG (reference sequence). In DNA form, the CDR3 reads TGTGCCTGGAAGAGGGAGTCGCTTCGGGCAAAACTGTTTTTT. Protein: CAWKRESLRAKLFF.

This clonotype occurred a few times. The rearrangement joins TRBV7-2 to TRBJ2-1, with 10 bases matching TRBD1. Germline CDR1 is SGHTA and CDR2 is FQGNSA. CDR3 length: 17 residues. Germline trimming cut 2 bases from V and 5 bases from J; bases unmatched to any gene: 9. This chain's CDR3 is CASSLSGGDRGNNEQFF. The CDR3 DNA reads TGTGCCAGCAGCTTAAGTGGCGGGGACAGGGGAAACAATGAGCAGTTCTTC.

The chain recombines TRBV27 with TRBJ1-2; 10 nucleotides line up with TRBD1. The germline V gene encodes CDR1 MNHEY and CDR2 SMNVEV (reference sequence). CDR3 length equals 15 residues. The V gene end was trimmed by 5 bases and the J gene end by 3 bases; junction bases not matched to a gene: 6. The CDR3 DNA is TGTGCCAGCAGTCCGGGACAGGGGCTTTACTATGGCTACACCTTC. Translating it yields CASSPGQGLYYGYTF.

This clonotype was picked up one time. CDR3 sequence: CASSFLQGTINEKLFF. The CDR3 nucleotides are TGTGCCAGCAGCTTCTTACAGGGCACCATAAATGAAAAACTGTTTTTT. This sequence joins TRBV7-2 and TRBJ1-4; D might be TRBD1 (6 bases). The CDR3 sequence is 16 residues long. V was cut by 3 bases and J by 5 bases, with 16 bases left in between. In germline, CDR1 is SGHTA, CDR2 FQGNSA.

This clonotype was found a few times. V usage is TRBV30 and J usage is TRBJ2-3; the match to TRBD2 covers 13 bases. CDR1 is GTSNPN and CDR2 is SVGIG in the germline V gene (reference sequence). This CDR3 has 17 amino acids. V gave up 2 bases and J gave up 9 bases; unmatched junction bases: 14. The CDR3 DNA follows: TGTGCCTGGAGTCCTGAGGGACTAGCGGGGCCCGCCGGGACGCAGTATTTT. This gives the protein CAWSPEGLAGPAGTQYF.

The chain combines TRBV4-1 with TRBJ2-5; 9 bases map to TRBD2. This CDR3 region has 16 residues. Germline CDR1 reads MGHRA; CDR2 reads YSYEKL. Germline trimming cut 4 bases from V and 3 bases from J; bases unmatched to any gene: 9. The chain's CDR3 is CASSRKPGLAEETQYF. The CDR3 bases are TGCGCCAGCAGCCGCAAACCGGGACTAGCAGAAGAGACCCAGTACTTC.

The genes are TRBV4-2 and TRBJ2-6; tentatively, D is TRBD1 or TRBD2 (6 bases each). V lost 0 bases, J lost 0 bases, and 18 bases lay in between. CDR3 length equals 20 residues. The germline V gene has CDR1 LGHNA and CDR2 YNFKEQ. CDR3 sequence reads: CASSQDRGARSNSGANVLTF. DNA of the CDR3: TGTGCCAGCAGCCAAGATAGGGGGGCCCGCAGTAACTCTGGGGCCAACGTCCTGACTTTC.

The CDR3 protein is CASSRGEQDLYTF. The CDR3 coding sequence is TGTGCCAGCAGCAGAGGGGAGCAGGATCTCTACACCTTC. This chain joins TRBV11-2 and TRBJ1-2, with D maybe TRBD1 (5 bases). V was clipped by 5 bases and J by 10 bases, with 17 bases between them. The CDR3 loop spans 13 amino acids. Germline lookup yields CDR1 SGHAT and CDR2 FQNNGV.

The V gene is TRBV6-2 or TRBV6-3, the J gene TRBJ1-2, with TRBD1 identical over 12 bases. With 2 bases clipped from V and 3 bases from J, the junction kept 10 bases outside the gene matches. There are 18 residues in the CDR3. CDR1 is MNHEY, CDR2 SVGEGT, per germline. The CDR3 sequence is CASSYGGTGTGGYYGYTF. The DNA of the CDR3 is TGTGCCAGCAGTTACGGCGGGACCGGGACAGGGGGCTACTATGGCTACACCTTC.

The gene calls are TRBV18 and TRBJ2-1; TRBD1 matches 8 bases. From germline, CDR1 is KGHSH and CDR2 LQKENI. CDR3 length: 16 residues. Losses at the gene ends were 3 bases for V and 6 bases for J; bases not matched to a gene: 10. The CDR3 reads CASSPPTGAVGNEQFF. The DNA for the CDR3 is TGTGCCAGCTCACCTCCGACAGGGGCAGTGGGCAATGAGCAGTTCTTC.

Only one count was recorded for this clonotype. CDR3 DNA: TGCAGTGCTACTAGTCTCCATAGCGTTTCCTACAATGAGCAGTTCTTC. Translating it yields CSATSLHSVSYNEQFF. The rearrangement links TRBV20-1 to TRBJ2-1; possible D gene TRBD2, 5 bases. In germline, CDR1 is DFQATT, CDR2 SNEGSKA (reference sequence). This CDR3 region has 16 residues. V gave up 4 bases and J gave up 1 base, with 17 bases separating them.

The rearrangement links TRBV9 to TRBJ2-7, with 8 bases aligning to TRBD1. Germline V gene lookup returns CDR1 SGDLS and CDR2 YYNGEE. The V segment lost 0 bases and the J segment 1 base; nucleotides outside the gene matches: 3. This CDR3 has 15 residues. CDR3 nucleotide sequence: TGTGCCAGCAGCGTAGAGGGACAGGTATCCTACGAGCAGTACTTC. Protein sequence: CASSVEGQVSYEQYF.

The gene calls are TRBV7-9 and TRBJ1-6; 9 nucleotides line up with TRBD1. This CDR3 spans 16 amino acids. The ends lost 1 base at V and 7 bases at J; junction bases unmatched: 5. Germline CDR1 and CDR2: SEHNR and FQNEAQ (reference sequence). Here the CDR3 DNA reads TGTGCCAGCAGCTTAGTTGTTGGGACAGGGAATTCACCCCTCCACTTT. Translated: CASSLVVGTGNSPLHF.

The chain employs TRBV5-5 and TRBJ1-6, with no clear D. Germline values: CDR1 SGHKS, CDR2 YYEKEE (reference sequence). This CDR3 spans 16 amino acids. The ends were cut back, 0 bases at V and 2 bases at J, with 9 bases in the middle. DNA for the CDR3: TGTGCCAGCAGCTTGGGACCAGAAGCCTATAATTCACCCCTCCACTTT. The encoded protein is CASSLGPEAYNSPLHF.

V gene TRBV30 combines with J gene TRBJ2-1; 8 bases fit TRBD1. The ends lost 7 bases at V and 8 bases at J; junction bases unmatched: 13. CDR3 size: 14 residues. The V gene's germline CDR1 is GTSNPN and CDR2 SVGIG (reference sequence). CDR3 loop: CASSKAGGIDEQFF. CDR3 DNA sequence: TGTGCCTCATCAAAGGCAGGGGGCATCGATGAGCAGTTCTTC.

This clonotype was seen more than once but under ten times. This sequence joins TRBV4-1 and TRBJ1-5, with 7 bases that match TRBD1. The trim removed 4 bases at V and 7 bases at J, leaving 4 bases unmatched. The CDR3 has 13 amino acids. Germline CDR1 and CDR2: MGHRA and YSYEKL. The CDR3 protein is CASSLYRGQPQHF. CDR3 nucleotide sequence: TGCGCCAGCAGCCTCTACAGGGGCCAGCCCCAGCATTTT.

This clonotype was detected a few times. The J gene is TRBJ2-7, the V gene TRBV20-1, with TRBD2 matching 8 bases. The CDR3 loop spans 13 amino acids. Germline values: CDR1 DFQATT, CDR2 SNEGSKA (reference sequence). Germline trimming cut 0 bases from V and 4 bases from J; bases unmatched to any gene: 2. The CDR3 region is CSARDPGGYEQYF. In nucleotides, the CDR3 is TGCAGTGCTAGAGATCCGGGGGGGTACGAGCAGTACTTC.

The V call is TRBV20-1, the J call TRBJ1-1; possibly TRBD1 for D (6 bases). The CDR3 has 13 amino acids. Germline-derived CDR1 and CDR2 are DFQATT and SNEGSKA (reference sequence). The germline V and J ends were trimmed by 2 bases and 2 bases, with 9 bases remaining between them. As DNA, the CDR3 is TGCAGTGCTAGACCGGACAGTAACACTGAAGCTTTCTTT. Its protein product is CSARPDSNTEAFF.

The chain couples TRBV6-2 or TRBV6-3 to TRBJ2-4; 7 bases agree with TRBD1. This CDR3 region has 13 residues. V shed 4 bases and J 6 bases; nucleotides not matched to a gene: 3. Germline V gene lookup returns CDR1 MNHEY and CDR2 SVGEGT. Written as DNA, the CDR3 is TGTGCCAGCAGTTGGGACAGCCGAAACATTCAGTACTTC. Translating it yields CASSWDSRNIQYF.

The V gene is TRBV20-1, the J gene TRBJ1-6; TRBD1 matches 9 bases. V was pared by 7 bases and J by 7 bases, with 8 bases of the junction left unmatched. The germline CDR1 and CDR2 sequences are DFQATT and SNEGSKA (reference sequence). This CDR3 comprises 14 residues. This CDR3 reads CSVPQGAKNSPLHF. The CDR3 DNA is TGCAGTGTTCCACAGGGGGCGAAAAATTCACCCCTCCACTTT.

This clonotype was seen only a few times. The chain joins TRBV12-3 or TRBV12-4 to TRBJ2-3; TRBD2 matches at 9 bases. This CDR3 spans 14 amino acids. With V trimmed by 5 bases and J by 8 bases, 8 bases remained unmatched. CDR3 region: CASSPQAGGGTQYF. As DNA, the CDR3 is TGTGCCAGCAGTCCCCAAGCGGGGGGTGGTACGCAGTATTTT.

This chain joins TRBV5-6 and TRBJ2-7; no definite D call. The V and J ends lost 0 bases and 5 bases respectively, with 12 bases between them. CDR1 SGHDT and CDR2 YYEEEE come from the germline V gene. The CDR3 is 14 residues long. CDR3 in amino acids: CASSLEIRANEQYF. The CDR3 nucleotides are TGTGCCAGCAGCTTGGAAATCCGGGCCAACGAGCAGTACTTC.